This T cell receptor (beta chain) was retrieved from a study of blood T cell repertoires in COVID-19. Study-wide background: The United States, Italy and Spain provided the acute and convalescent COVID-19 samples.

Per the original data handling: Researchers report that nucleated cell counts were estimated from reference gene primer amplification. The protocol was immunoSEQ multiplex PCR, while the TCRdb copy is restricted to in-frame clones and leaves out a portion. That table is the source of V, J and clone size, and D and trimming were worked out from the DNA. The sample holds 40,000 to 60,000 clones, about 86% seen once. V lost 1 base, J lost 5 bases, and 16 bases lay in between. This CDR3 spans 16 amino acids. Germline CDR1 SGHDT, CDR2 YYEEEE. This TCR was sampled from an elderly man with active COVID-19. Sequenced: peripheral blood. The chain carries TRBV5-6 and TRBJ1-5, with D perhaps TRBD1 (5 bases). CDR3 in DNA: TGTGCCAGCAGCTTGTGGGACTCCGGGTATTATCAGCCCCAGCATTTT. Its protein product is CASSLWDSGYYQPQHF.